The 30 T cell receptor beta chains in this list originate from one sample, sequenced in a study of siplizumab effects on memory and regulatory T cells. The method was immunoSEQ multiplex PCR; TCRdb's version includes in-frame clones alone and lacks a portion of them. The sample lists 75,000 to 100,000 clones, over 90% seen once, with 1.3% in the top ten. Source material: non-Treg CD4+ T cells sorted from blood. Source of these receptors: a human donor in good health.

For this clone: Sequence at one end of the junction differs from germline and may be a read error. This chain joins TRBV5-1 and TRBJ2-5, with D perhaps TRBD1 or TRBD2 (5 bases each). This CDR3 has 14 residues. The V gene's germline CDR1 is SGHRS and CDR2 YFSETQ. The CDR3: CASISRAGQGTQYF. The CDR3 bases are TGCGCCAGCATTTCGCGGGCAGGGCAAGGGACCCAGTACTTC.

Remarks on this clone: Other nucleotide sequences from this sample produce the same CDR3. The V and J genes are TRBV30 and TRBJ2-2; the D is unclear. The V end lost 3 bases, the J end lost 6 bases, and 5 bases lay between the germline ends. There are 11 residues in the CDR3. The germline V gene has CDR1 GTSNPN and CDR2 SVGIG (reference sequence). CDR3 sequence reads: CAWRGPGELFF. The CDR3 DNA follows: TGTGCCTGGAGAGGTCCCGGGGAGCTGTTTTTT.

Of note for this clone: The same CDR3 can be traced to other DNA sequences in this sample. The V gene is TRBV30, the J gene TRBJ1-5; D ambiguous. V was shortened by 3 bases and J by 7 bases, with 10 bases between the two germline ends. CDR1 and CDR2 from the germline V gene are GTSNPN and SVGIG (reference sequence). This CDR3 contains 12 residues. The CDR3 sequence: CAWRALGQPQHF. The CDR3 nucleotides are TGTGCCTGGAGAGCCCTGGGACAGCCCCAGCATTTT.

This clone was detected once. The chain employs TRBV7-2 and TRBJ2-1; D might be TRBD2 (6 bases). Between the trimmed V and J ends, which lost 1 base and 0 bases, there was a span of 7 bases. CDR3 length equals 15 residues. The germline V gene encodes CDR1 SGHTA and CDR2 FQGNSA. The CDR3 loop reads CASSLVEGSYNEQFF. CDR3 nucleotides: TGTGCCAGCAGCTTAGTGGAGGGCTCCTACAATGAGCAGTTCTTC. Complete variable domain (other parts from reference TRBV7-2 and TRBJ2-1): GAGVSQSPSNKVTEKGKDVELRCDPISGHTALYWYRQSLGQGLEFLIYFQGNSAPDKSGLPSDRFSAERTGGSVSTLTIQRTQQEDSAVYLCASSLVEGSYNEQFFGPGTRLTVL.

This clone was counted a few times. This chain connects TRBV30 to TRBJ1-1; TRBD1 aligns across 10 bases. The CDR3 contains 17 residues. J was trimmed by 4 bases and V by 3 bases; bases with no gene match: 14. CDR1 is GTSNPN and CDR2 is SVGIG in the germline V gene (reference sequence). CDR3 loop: CAWSPSLGQGESTEAFF. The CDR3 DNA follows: TGTGCCTGGAGCCCATCACTTGGACAGGGGGAATCCACTGAAGCTTTCTTT.

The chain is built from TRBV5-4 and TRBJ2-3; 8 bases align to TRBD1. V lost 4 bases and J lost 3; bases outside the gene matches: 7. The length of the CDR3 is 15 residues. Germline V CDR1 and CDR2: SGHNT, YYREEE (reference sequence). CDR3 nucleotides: TGTGCCAGCAGCGTGAGACAGGGGTCAACAGATACGCAGTATTTT. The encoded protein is CASSVRQGSTDTQYF. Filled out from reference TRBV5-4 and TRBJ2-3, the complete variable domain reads ETGVTQSPTHLIKTRGQQVTLRCSSQSGHNTVSWYQQALGQGPQFIFQYYREEENGRGNFPPRFSGLQFPNYSSELNVNALELDDSALYLCASSVRQGSTDTQYFGPGTRLTVL.

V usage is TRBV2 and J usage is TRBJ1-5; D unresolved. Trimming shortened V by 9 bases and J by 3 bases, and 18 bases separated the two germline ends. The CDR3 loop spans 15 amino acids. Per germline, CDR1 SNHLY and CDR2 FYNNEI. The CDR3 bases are TGTGCCAGTGGAGCCCAAGGAACCGTCAATCAGCCCCAGCATTTT. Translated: CASGAQGTVNQPQHF.

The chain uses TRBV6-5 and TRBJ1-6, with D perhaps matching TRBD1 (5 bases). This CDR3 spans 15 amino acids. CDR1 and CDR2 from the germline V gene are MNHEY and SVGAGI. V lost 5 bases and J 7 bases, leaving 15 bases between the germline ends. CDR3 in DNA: TGTGCCAGCAGTAAAGGGGAGGGGCGAAATTCACCCCTCCACTTT. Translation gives CASSKGEGRNSPLHF.

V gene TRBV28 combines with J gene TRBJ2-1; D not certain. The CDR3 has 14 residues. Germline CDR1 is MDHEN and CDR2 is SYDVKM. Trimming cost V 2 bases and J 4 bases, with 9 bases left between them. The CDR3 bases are TGTGCCAGCAGTTTACTTGTCGGTTACAATGAGCAGTTCTTC. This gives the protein CASSLLVGYNEQFF. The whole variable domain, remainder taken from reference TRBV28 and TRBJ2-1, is DVKVTQSSRYLVKRTGEKVFLECVQDMDHENMFWYRQDPGLGLRLIYFSYDVKMKEKGDIPEGYSVSREKKERFSLILESASTNQTSMYLCASSLLVGYNEQFFGPGTRLTVL.

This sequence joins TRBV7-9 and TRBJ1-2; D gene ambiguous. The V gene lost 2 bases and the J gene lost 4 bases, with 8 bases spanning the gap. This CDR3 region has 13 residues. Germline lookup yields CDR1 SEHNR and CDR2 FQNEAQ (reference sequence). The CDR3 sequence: CASSLTWFYGYTF. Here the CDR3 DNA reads TGTGCCAGCAGCTTAACATGGTTCTATGGCTACACCTTC.

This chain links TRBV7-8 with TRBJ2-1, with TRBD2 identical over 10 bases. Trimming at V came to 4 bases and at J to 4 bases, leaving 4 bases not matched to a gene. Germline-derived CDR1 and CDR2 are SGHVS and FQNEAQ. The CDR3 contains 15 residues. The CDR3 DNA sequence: TGTGCCAGCAGCTCGACTAGCGGGCCATACAATGAGCAGTTCTTC. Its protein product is CASSSTSGPYNEQFF.

For the CDR3, the DNA is TGCGCCAGCAGCAATGAGGGACAAGATGAAAAACTGTTTTTT. Translation: CASSNEGQDEKLFF. The gene calls are TRBV5-1 and TRBJ1-4, with D possibly being TRBD1 (6 bases). The CDR3 spans 14 residues. Trimming shortened V by 4 bases and J by 6 bases, and 13 bases separated the two germline ends. Germline CDR1 SGHRS, CDR2 YFSETQ. The whole variable domain, filled in from reference TRBV5-1 and TRBJ1-4, reads KAGVTQTPRYLIKTRGQQVTLSCSPISGHRSVSWYQQTPGQGLQFLFEYFSETQRNKGNFPGRFSGRQFSNSRSEMNVSTLELGDSALYLCASSNEGQDEKLFFGSGTQLSVL.

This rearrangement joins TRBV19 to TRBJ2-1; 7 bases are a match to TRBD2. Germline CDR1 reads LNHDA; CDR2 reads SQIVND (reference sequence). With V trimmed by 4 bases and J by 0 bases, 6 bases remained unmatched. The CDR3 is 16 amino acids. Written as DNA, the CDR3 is TGTGCCAGTAGTACCCCCGGGAGGAGCTCCTACAATGAGCAGTTCTTC. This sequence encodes CASSTPGRSSYNEQFF. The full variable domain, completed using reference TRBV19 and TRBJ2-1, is DGGITQSPKYLFRKEGQNVTLSCEQNLNHDAMYWYRQDPGQGLRLIYYSQIVNDFQKGDIAEGYSVSREKKESFPLTVTSAQKNPTAFYLCASSTPGRSSYNEQFFGPGTRLTVL.

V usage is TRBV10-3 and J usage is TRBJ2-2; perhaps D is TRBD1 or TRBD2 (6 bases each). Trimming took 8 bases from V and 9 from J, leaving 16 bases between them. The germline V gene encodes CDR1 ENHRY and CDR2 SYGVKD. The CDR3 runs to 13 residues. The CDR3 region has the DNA TGTGCCATCCAGGAGGGGGGATGGCGGGAGCTGTTTTTT. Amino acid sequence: CAIQEGGWRELFF.

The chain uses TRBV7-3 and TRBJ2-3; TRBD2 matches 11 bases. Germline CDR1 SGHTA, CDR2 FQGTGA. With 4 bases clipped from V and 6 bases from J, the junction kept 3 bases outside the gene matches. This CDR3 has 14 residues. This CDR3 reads CASSSSSGRDTQYF. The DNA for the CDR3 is TGTGCCAGCAGCTCGTCTAGCGGGAGGGATACGCAGTATTTT.

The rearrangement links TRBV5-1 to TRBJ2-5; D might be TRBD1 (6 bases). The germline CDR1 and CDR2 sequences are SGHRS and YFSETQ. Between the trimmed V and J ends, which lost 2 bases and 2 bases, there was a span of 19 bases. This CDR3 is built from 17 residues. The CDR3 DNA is TGCGCCAGCAGCTTTTCAATTGGAAGGGGGATTCAAGAGACCCAGTACTTC. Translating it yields CASSFSIGRGIQETQYF.

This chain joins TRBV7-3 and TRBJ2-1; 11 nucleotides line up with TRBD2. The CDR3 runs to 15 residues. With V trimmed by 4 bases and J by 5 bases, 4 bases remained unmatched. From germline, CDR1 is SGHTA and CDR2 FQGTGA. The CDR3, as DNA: TGTGCCAGCAGCTGGACTAGCGGGTTCGACAATGAGCAGTTCTTC. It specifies CASSWTSGFDNEQFF.

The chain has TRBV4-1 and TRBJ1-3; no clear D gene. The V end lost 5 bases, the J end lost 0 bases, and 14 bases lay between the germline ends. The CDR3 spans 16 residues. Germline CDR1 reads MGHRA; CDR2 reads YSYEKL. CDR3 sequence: CASSEEVTLSGNTIYF. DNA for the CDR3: TGCGCCAGCAGCGAGGAGGTGACTCTCTCTGGAAACACCATATATTTT.

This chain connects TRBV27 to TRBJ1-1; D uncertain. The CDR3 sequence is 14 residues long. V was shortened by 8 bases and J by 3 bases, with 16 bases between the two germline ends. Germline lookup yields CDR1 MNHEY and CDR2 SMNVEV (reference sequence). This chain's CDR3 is CASGPRVFDTEAFF. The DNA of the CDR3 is TGTGCCAGCGGACCGAGGGTCTTCGACACTGAAGCTTTCTTT.

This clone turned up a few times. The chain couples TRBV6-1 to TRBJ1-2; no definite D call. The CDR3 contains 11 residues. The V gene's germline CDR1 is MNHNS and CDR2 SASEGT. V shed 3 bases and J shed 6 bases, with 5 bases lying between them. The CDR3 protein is CASSEVDGYTF. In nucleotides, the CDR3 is TGTGCCAGCAGTGAGGTCGATGGCTACACCTTC.

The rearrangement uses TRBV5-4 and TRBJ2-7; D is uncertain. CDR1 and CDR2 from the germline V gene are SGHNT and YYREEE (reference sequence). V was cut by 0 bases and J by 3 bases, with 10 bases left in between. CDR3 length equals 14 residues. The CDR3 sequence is CASSLEAGSYEQYF. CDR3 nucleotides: TGTGCCAGCAGCTTGGAGGCAGGAAGCTACGAGCAGTACTTC. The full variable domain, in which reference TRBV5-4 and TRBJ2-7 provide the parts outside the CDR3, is ETGVTQSPTHLIKTRGQQVTLRCSSQSGHNTVSWYQQALGQGPQFIFQYYREEENGRGNFPPRFSGLQFPNYSSELNVNALELDDSALYLCASSLEAGSYEQYFGPGTRLTVT.

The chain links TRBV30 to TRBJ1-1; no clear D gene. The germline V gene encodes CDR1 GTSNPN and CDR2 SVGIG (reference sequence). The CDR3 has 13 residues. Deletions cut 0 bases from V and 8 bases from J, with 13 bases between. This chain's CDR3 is CAWSVRRPSEAFF. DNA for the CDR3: TGTGCCTGGAGTGTACGACGGCCCTCGGAAGCTTTCTTT.

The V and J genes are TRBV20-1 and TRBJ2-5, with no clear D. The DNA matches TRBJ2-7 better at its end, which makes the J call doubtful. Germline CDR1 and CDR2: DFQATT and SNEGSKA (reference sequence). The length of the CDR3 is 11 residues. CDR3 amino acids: CSASKGREQYF. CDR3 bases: TGCAGTGCTAGTAAGGGTCGCGAGCAGTACTTC.

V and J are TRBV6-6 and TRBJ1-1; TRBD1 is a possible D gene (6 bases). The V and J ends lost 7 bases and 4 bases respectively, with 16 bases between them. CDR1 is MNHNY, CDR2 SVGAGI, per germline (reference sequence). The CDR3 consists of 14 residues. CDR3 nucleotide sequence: TGTGCCAGCATTGGGGGGCGAAACCCCACTGAAGCTTTCTTT. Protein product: CASIGGRNPTEAFF.

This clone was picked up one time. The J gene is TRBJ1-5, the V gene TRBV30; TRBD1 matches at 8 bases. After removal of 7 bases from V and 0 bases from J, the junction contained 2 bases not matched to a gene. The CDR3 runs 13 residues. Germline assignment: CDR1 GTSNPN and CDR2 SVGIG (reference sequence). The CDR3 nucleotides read TGTGCCTCCGGGACAGGTAGCAATCAGCCCCAGCATTTT. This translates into CASGTGSNQPQHF.

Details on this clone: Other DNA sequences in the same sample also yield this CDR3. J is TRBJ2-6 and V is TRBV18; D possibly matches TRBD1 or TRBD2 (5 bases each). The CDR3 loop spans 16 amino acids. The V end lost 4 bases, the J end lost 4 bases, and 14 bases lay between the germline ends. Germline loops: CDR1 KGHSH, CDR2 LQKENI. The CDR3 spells CASSQGTLSGANVLTF. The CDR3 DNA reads TGTGCCAGCTCACAGGGGACCCTCTCCGGGGCCAACGTCCTGACTTTC.

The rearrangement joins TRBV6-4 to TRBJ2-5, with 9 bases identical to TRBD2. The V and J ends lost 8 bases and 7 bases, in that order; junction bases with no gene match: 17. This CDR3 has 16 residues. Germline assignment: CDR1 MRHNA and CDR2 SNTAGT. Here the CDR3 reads CASHRSSGKGGGTQYF. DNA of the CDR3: TGTGCCAGCCACAGATCTAGCGGGAAGGGGGGAGGGACCCAGTACTTC.

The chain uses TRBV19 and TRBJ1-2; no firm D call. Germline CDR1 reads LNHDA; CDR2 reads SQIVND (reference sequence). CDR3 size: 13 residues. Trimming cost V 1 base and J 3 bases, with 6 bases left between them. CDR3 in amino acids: CASSIVVYYGYTF. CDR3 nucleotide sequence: TGTGCCAGTAGTATAGTAGTTTACTATGGCTACACCTTC.

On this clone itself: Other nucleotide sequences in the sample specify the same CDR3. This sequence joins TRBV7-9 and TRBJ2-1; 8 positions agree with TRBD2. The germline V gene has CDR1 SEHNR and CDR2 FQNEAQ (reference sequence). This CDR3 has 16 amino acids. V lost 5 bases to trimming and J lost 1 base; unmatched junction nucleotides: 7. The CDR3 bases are TGTGCCAGCAGCCGAAGCGGGAGAGGATCCTACAATGAGCAGTTCTTC. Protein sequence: CASSRSGRGSYNEQFF. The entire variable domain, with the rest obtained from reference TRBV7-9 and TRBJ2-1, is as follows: DTGVSQNPRHKITKRGQNVTFRCDPISEHNRLYWYRQTLGQGPEFLTYFQNEAQLEKSRLLSDRFSAERPKGSFSTLEIQRTEQGDSAMYLCASSRSGRGSYNEQFFGPGTRLTVL.

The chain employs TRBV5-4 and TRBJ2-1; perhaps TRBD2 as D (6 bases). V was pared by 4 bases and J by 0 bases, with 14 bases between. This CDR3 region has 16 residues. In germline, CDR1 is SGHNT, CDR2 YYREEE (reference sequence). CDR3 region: CASSQGGSSSYNEQFF. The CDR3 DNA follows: TGTGCCAGCAGCCAGGGAGGTTCTAGCTCCTACAATGAGCAGTTCTTC.